The source of this T cell receptor (beta chain) is a study of identical twins. A single record per CDR3 protein comes from TCRdb applying MiXCR to the 5' RACE reads. The table shows about 520,000 distinct CDR3 sequences, with roughly 21% occurring only once. With 4 bases removed from V and 7 bases from J, the gap between germline ends came to 12 bases. The V gene's germline CDR1 is SGHNT and CDR2 YYREEE (reference sequence). The CDR3 runs to 13 residues. The data also belong to a second study, concerning T cells expressing NK-cell markers.

The sequencing input was CD4+ T cells sorted from blood. The TCR was taken from a young woman in good health. V and J are TRBV5-4 and TRBJ2-1, with no clear D. As DNA, the CDR3 is TGTGCCAGCAGCCTGCAAGTGGGTAATGAGCAGTTCTTC. Encoded protein: CASSLQVGNEQFF.